This T cell receptor (beta chain) comes out of a study of shared clonotypes between healthy human individuals. The study's findings and limits: Some clonotypes were shared by all four sorted-subset donors, while others were not shared. The non-shared ones had lower generation probabilities than the shared ones.

Sequencing used immunoSEQ multiplex PCR; TCRdb keeps in-frame clones, though not all of them. The table has about 1 million clones, around 76% seen once. This CDR3 contains 12 residues. Between the trimmed V and J ends, which lost 3 bases and 7 bases, there was a span of 7 bases. Germline lookup yields CDR1 WNHNN and CDR2 SYGVQD (reference sequence). This clone was detected a few times. Antigen: not known. This clonotype was obtained from a man younger than 35 in good health. Sequencing was performed on memory CD4+ T cells sorted from blood. Described subset: CD45RA-negative fraction. The chain carries TRBV10-1 and TRBJ2-1, with no clear D. CDR3 sequence reads: CASSDFRNEQFF. In DNA, the CDR3 is TGCGCCAGCAGTGATTTTAGAAATGAGCAGTTCTTC.